This TCR beta chain was profiled in a study of siplizumab effects on memory and regulatory T cells. Approximately 98,000 TCR templates per sample were assayed. Generated by immunoSEQ multiplex PCR, the TCRdb table keeps only in-frame clones and is missing some. This table holds about 2,700 clones, about 61% found once. Study-level findings and limits: Reactions containing siplizumab showed mappable alloreactive CD4+ clones averaging approximately 73% Treg-derived, versus about 27% in controls.

With regard to this clone: As yet, its antigen is unknown.

The length of the CDR3 is 16 residues. Germline V gene lookup returns CDR1 SEHNR and CDR2 FQNEAQ (reference sequence). V trimming: 6 bases; J trimming: 6 bases; junction bases outside the gene matches: 12. The sequence came from a human donor in good health. This sequence joins TRBV7-9 and TRBJ2-2; 8 nucleotides line up with TRBD2. Sequencing used TEMRA CD8+ T cells sorted from blood. Stated subset: unstimulated CD8+ CD45RA+ effector memory T cells. The CDR3 DNA follows: TGTGCCAGCAGTTCCCCGGGACTAGGAGATCCCGGGGAGCTGTTTTTT. Translated, it gives CASSSPGLGDPGELFF. Together with reference TRBV7-9 and TRBJ2-2, the CDR3 gives the full variable domain: DTGVSQNPRHKITKRGQNVTFRCDPISEHNRLYWYRQTLGQGPEFLTYFQNEAQLEKSRLLSDRFSAERPKGSFSTLEIQRTEQGDSAMYLCASSSPGLGDPGELFFGEGSRLTVL.